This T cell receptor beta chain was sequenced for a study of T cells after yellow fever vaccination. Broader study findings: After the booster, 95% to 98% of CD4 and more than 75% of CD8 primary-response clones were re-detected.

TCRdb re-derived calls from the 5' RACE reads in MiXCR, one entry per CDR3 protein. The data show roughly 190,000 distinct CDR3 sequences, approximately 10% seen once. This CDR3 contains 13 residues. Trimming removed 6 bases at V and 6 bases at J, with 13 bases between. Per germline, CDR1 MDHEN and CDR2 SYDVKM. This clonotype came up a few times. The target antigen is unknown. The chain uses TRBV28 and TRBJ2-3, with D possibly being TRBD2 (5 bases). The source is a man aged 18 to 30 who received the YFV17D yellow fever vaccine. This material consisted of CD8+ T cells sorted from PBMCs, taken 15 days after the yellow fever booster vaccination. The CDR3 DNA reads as TGTGCCAGCAGGGACGGGAAGAGCGATACGCAGTATTTT. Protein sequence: CASRDGKSDTQYF.